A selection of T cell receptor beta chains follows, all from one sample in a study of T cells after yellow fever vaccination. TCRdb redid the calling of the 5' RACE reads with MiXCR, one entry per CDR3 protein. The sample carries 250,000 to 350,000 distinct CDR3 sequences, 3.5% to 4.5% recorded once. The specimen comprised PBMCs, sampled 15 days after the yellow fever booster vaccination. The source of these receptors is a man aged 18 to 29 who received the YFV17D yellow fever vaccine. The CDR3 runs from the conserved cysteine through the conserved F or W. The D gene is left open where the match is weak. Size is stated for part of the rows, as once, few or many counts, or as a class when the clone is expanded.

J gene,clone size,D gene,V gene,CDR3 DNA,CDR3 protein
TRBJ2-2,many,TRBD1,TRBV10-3,TGTGCCATCGGGGACAGGGGCACCGGGGAGCTGTTTTTT,CAIGDRGTGELFF
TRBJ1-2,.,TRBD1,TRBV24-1,TGTGCCACCACCTACCGTCCCCGGACAGGGCCGAAGAGAGGCTACACCTTC,CATTYRPRTGPKRGYTF
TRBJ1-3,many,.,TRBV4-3,TGCGCCAGCAGCCAAGATCGGGGTAACGGTAACACCATATATTTT,CASSQDRGNGNTIYF
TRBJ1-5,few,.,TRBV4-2,TGTGCCAGCAGTTACCAAGAGAGTAGCAATCAGCCCCAGCATTTT,CASSYQESSNQPQHF
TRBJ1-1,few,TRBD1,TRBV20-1,TGCAGTGCTCCCCAGGGGGGTTATACTGAAGCTTTCTTT,CSAPQGGYTEAFF
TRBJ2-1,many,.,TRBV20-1,TGCAGTGCCAACGGGGTACGCTCCTACAATGAGCAGTTCTTC,CSANGVRSYNEQFF
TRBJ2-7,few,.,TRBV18,TGTGCCAGCTCACCACGGAGCTTCTACGAGCAGTACTTC,CASSPRSFYEQYF
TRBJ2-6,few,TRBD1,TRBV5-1,TGCGCCAGCAGCTATATCACAGGGGCCTCTGGGGCCAACGTCCTGACTTTC,CASSYITGASGANVLTF
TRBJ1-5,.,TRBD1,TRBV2,TGTGCCAGCAGTGAAGGGAGGGAGGGGGCAAGGCGCAATCAGCCCCAGCATTTT,CASSEGREGARRNQPQHF
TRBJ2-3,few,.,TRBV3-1,TGTGCCAGCAGCTTACTTGAGGCAGATACGCAGTATTTT,CASSLLEADTQYF
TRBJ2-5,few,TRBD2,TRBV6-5,TGTGCCAGCAGGACTCTAGCGGTTGAGACCCAGTACTTC,CASRTLAVETQYF
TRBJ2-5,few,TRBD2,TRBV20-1,TGCAGTGCTTTACCTAGCGGGGAAACCCAGTACTTC,CSALPSGETQYF
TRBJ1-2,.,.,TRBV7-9,TGTGCCAGCAGCTCCTCGATCCAGCGCTACACCTTC,CASSSSIQRYTF
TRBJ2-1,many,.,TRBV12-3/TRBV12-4,TGTGCCAGCAGTTTAGGCGGGGGCCGGTACAATGAGCAGTTCTTC,CASSLGGGRYNEQFF
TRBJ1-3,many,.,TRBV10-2,TGCGCCAGCAGGCCCCAGGGAATCGGAAACACCATATATTTT,CASRPQGIGNTIYF
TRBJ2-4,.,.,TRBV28,TGTGCCAGCAGAAACCCGGGTGCCAAAAACATTCAGTACTTC,CASRNPGAKNIQYF